Listed below are T cell receptor beta chains from one sample, sequenced in a study of T cell responses to AZD1222 COVID-19 vaccine. Clones were read by immunoSEQ multiplex PCR, and TCRdb kept only the in-frame ones, dropping some. The sample has some 180,000 clones, approximately 95% seen once. This sample comprised peripheral blood, obtained 28 days after the second dose of the MenACWY control vaccine. These TCRs come from an adult who received the MenACWY meningococcal vaccine as a control. The CDR3 runs from the conserved cysteine through the conserved F or W.

V: TRBV10-3; J: TRBJ2-7; CDR3: CAISESGYEQYF
V: TRBV9; J: TRBJ1-1; CDR3: CASSQLGGGNTEAFF
V: TRBV6-5; J: TRBJ1-2; CDR3: CASSPGRLGYTF
V: TRBV19; J: TRBJ1-5; CDR3: CASSTIQGGRYQPQHF
V: TRBV27; J: TRBJ1-6; CDR3: CASSPASGATGPLHF
V: TRBV11-2; J: TRBJ2-2; CDR3: CASSLVATNTGELFF
V: TRBV5-6; J: TRBJ1-1; CDR3: CASSFATARNTEAFF
V: TRBV15; J: TRBJ1-5; CDR3: CATSRGDSNNQPQHF
V: TRBV7-2; J: TRBJ1-2; CDR3: CASNSGTGNYGYTF
V: TRBV7-2; J: TRBJ1-5; CDR3: CASSPGTGGLGKPQHF
V: TRBV5-8; J: TRBJ2-1; CDR3: CASSLGRGAYNEQFF
V: TRBV2; J: TRBJ1-6; CDR3: CASRAARSSYNSPLHF
V: TRBV6-2/TRBV6-3; J: TRBJ2-2; CDR3: CASSYTSRGLFF
V: TRBV19; J: TRBJ1-6; CDR3: CASRIGRTNSPLHF
V: TRBV4-3; J: TRBJ1-1; CDR3: CASSKETGMNTEAFF
V: TRBV27; J: TRBJ1-6; CDR3: CASNQQGYNSPLHF
V: TRBV28; J: TRBJ1-4; CDR3: CASTPPPGGEEKLFF
V: TRBV29-1; J: TRBJ2-3; CDR3: CSVAQGGPTDTQYF
V: TRBV18; J: TRBJ1-6; CDR3: CASSPGTGSPLHF
V: TRBV11-2; J: TRBJ2-5; CDR3: CASSSQGTRETQYF
V: TRBV4-1; J: TRBJ2-1; CDR3: CASSQDLGGPGEQFF
V: TRBV28; J: TRBJ1-5; CDR3: CASRPAVGSGQPQHF
V: TRBV5-5; J: TRBJ2-3; CDR3: CASSPRIGSGAATSTDTQYF
V: TRBV6-6; J: TRBJ1-2; CDR3: CASSYSLGGRGYTF
V: TRBV6-2/TRBV6-3; J: TRBJ1-5; CDR3: CASSYSTSYQPQHF
V: TRBV10-2; J: TRBJ2-3; CDR3: CASSEGAGPRGTDTQYF
V: TRBV18; J: TRBJ2-7; CDR3: CASSSGTYEQYF
V: TRBV30; J: TRBJ1-6; CDR3: CAWSVNYSPLHF
V: TRBV28; J: TRBJ1-4; CDR3: CASRGAGWEKLFF
V: TRBV12-3/TRBV12-4; J: TRBJ2-7; CDR3: CASSLGRAEQYF
V: TRBV28; J: TRBJ2-7; CDR3: CASRSGFQAYEQYF
V: TRBV7-2; J: TRBJ2-2; CDR3: CASSSRIAGRPWELFF
V: TRBV7-3; J: TRBJ1-1; CDR3: CASSSTNAGGAEAFF
V: TRBV10-3; J: TRBJ2-7; CDR3: CAISESGTGEQYF
V: TRBV5-1; J: TRBJ2-1; CDR3: CASSVGQYNEQFF
V: TRBV5-1; J: TRBJ2-7; CDR3: CASSLASGHYEQYF
V: TRBV6-5; J: TRBJ1-2; CDR3: CASSSSFRDYGYTF
V: TRBV18; J: TRBJ1-4; CDR3: CASSRGTNEKLFF
V: TRBV5-1; J: TRBJ2-5; CDR3: CASSLGDRETQYF